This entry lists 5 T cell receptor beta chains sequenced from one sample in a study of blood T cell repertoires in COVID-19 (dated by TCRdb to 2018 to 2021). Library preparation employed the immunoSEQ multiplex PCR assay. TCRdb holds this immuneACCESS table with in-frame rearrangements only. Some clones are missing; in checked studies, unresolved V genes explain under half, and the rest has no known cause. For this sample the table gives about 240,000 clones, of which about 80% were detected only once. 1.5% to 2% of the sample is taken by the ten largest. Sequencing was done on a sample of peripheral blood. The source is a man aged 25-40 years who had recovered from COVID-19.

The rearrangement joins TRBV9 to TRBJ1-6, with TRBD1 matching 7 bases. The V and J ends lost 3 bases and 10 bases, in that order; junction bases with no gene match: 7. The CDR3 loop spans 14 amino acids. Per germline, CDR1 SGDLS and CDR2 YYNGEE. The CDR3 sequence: CASSAEGARSPLHF. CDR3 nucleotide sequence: TGTGCCAGCAGCGCAGAGGGGGCGAGGTCACCCCTCCACTTT.

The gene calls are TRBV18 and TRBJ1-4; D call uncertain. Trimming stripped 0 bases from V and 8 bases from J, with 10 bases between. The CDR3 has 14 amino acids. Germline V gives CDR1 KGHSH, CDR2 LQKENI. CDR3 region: CASSPPESREKLFF. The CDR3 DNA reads TGTGCCAGCTCACCACCGGAGTCCCGGGAAAAACTGTTTTTT.

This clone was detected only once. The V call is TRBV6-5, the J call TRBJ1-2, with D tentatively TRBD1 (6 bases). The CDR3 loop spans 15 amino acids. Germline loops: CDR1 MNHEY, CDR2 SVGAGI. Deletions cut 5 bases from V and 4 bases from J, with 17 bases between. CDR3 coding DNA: TGTGCCAGCAGTAAAAACAGGGAGAAAGGCTATGGCTACACCTTC. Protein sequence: CASSKNREKGYGYTF.

The CDR3 sequence: CASSTGQVEETQYF. CDR3 DNA sequence: TGCGCCAGCAGCACGGGACAGGTAGAAGAGACCCAGTACTTC. This chain joins TRBV5-1 and TRBJ2-5; 8 bases match TRBD1. This CDR3 spans 14 amino acids. Trimming at V came to 4 bases and at J to 3 bases, leaving 5 bases not matched to a gene. Germline V gene sequence: CDR1 SGHRS, CDR2 YFSETQ.

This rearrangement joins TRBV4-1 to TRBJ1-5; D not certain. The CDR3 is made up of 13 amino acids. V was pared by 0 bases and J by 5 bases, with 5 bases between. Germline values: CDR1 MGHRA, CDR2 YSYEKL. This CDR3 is CASSQERDQPQHF. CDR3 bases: TGCGCCAGCAGCCAAGAGAGAGATCAGCCCCAGCATTTT.